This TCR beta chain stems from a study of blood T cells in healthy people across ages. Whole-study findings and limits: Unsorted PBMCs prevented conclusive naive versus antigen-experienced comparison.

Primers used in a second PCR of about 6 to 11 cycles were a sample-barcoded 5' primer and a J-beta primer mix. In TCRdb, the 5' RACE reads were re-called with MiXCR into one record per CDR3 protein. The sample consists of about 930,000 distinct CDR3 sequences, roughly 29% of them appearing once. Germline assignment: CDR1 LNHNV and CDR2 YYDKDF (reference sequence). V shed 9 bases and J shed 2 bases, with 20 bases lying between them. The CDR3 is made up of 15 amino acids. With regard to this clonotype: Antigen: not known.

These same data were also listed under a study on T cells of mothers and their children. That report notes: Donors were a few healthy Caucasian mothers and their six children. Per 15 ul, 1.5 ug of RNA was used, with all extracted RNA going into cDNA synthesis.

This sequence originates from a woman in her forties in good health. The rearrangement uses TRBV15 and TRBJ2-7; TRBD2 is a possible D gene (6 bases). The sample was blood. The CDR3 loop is CATSGDPSVPYEQYF. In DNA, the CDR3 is TGTGCCACTAGCGGAGATCCAAGCGTCCCCTACGAGCAGTACTTC.